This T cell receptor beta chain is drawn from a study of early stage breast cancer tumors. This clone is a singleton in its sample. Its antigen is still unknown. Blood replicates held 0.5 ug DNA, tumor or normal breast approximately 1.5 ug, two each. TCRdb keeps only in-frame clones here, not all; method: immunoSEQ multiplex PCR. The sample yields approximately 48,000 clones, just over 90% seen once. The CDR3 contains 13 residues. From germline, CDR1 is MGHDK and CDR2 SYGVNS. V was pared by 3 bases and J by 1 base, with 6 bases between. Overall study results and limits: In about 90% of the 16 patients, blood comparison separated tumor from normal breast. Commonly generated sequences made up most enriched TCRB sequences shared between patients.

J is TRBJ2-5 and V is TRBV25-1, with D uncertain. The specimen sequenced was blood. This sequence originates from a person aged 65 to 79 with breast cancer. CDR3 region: CASSDSPQETQYF. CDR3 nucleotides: TGTGCCAGCAGTGATAGTCCCCAAGAGACCCAGTACTTC.